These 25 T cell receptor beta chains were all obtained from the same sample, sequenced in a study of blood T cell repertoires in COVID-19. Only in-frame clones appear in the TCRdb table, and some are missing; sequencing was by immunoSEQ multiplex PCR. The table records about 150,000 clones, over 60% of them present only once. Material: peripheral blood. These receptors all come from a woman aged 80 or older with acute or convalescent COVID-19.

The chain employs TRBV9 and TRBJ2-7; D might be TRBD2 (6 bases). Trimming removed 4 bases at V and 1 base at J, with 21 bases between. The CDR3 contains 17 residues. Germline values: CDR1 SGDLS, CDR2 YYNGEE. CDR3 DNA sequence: TGTGCCAGCAGCCCCCGCGGAGGGCCACCATTTTCCTACGAGCAGTACTTC. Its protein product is CASSPRGGPPFSYEQYF. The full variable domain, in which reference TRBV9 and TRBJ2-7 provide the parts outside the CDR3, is DSGVTQTPKHLITATGQRVTLRCSPRSGDLSVYWYQQSLDQGLQFLIQYYNGEERAKGNILERFSAQQFPDLHSELNLSSLELGDSALYFCASSPRGGPPFSYEQYFGPGTRLTVT.

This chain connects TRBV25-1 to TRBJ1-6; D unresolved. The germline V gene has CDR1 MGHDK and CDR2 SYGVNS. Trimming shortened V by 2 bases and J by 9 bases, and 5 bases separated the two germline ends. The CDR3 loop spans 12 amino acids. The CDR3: CASSEERSPLHF. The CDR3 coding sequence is TGTGCCAGCAGTGAAGAGCGTTCACCCCTCCACTTT.

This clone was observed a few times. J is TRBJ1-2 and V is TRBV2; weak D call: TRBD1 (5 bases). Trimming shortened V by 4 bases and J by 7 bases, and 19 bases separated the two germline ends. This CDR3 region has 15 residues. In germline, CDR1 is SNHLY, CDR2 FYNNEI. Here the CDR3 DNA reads TGTGCCAGCAGTGGCCCTGAGACAGATGCTCTTGGCTACACCTTC. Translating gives CASSGPETDALGYTF. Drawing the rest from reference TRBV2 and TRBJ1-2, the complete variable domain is EPEVTQTPSHQVTQMGQEVILRCVPISNHLYFYWYRQILGQKVEFLVSFYNNEISEKSEIFDDQFSVERPDGSNFTLKIRSTKLEDSAMYFCASSGPETDALGYTFGSGTRLTVV.

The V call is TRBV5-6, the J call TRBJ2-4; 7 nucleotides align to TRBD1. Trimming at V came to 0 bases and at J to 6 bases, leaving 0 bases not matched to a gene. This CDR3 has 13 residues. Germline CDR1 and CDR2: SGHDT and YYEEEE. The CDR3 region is CASSLDRGNIQYF. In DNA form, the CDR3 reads TGTGCCAGCAGCTTGGACAGGGGAAACATTCAGTACTTC.

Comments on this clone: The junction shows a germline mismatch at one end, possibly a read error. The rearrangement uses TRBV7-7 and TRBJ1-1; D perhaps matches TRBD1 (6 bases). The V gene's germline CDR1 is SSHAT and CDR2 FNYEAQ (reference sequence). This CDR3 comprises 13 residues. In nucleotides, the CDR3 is TGTGCTAGCAGCCGAAACAGGGAAACTGAAGCTTTCTTT. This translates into CASSRNRETEAFF. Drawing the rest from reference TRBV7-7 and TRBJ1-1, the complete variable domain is GAGVSQSPRYKVTKRGQDVTLRCDPISSHATLYWYQQALGQGPEFLTYFNYEAQPDKSGLPSDRFSAERPEGSISTLTIQRTEQRDSAMYRCASSRNRETEAFFGQGTRLTVV.

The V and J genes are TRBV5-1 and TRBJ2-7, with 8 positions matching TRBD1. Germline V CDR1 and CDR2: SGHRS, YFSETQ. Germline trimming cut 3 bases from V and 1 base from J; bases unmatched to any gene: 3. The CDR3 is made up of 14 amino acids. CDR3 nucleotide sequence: TGCGCCAGCAGCTCGACAGGGGATTCCTACGAGCAGTACTTC. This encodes CASSSTGDSYEQYF.

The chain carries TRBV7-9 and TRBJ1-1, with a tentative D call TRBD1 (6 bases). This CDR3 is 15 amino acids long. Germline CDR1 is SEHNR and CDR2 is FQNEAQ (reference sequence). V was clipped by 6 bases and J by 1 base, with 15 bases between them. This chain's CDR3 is CASRRPGQRNTEAFF. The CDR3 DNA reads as TGTGCCAGCAGACGACCGGGACAAAGGAACACTGAAGCTTTCTTT.

The CDR3 DNA is TGTGCCAGCAGCCAAAGGACAGGGAACTATGGCTACACCTTC. Its protein product is CASSQRTGNYGYTF. The J gene is TRBJ1-2, the V gene TRBV4-2, with 8 bases fitting TRBD1. With V trimmed by 2 bases and J by 2 bases, 1 base remained unmatched. The CDR3 sequence is 14 residues long. Germline V gives CDR1 LGHNA, CDR2 YNFKEQ.

This chain's CDR3 is CASSSSEGYEQYF. Written as DNA, the CDR3 is TGTGCCAGCAGCTCTAGTGAGGGTTACGAGCAGTACTTC. The rearrangement joins TRBV7-2 to TRBJ2-7; a possible D gene is TRBD2 (5 bases). Trimming removed 4 bases at V and 4 bases at J, with 11 bases between. The germline V gene encodes CDR1 SGHTA and CDR2 FQGNSA. The CDR3 consists of 13 residues.

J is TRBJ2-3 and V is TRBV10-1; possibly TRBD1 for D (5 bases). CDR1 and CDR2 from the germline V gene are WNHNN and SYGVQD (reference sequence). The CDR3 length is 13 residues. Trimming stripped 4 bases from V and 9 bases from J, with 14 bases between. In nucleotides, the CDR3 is TGCGCCAGCAGTGTAGATACTGCAGGGACGCAGTATTTT. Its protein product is CASSVDTAGTQYF.

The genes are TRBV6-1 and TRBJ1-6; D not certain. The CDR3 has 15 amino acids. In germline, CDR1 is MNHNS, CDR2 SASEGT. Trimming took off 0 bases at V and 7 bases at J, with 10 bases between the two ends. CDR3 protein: CASSEAWATNSPLHF. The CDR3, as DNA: TGTGCCAGCAGTGAAGCGTGGGCGACGAATTCACCCCTCCACTTT.

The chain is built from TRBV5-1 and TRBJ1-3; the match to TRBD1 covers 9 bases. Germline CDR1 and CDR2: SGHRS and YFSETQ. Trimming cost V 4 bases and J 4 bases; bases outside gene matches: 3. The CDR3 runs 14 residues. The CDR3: CASSRTGEGNTIYF. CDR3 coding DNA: TGCGCCAGCAGCCGGACAGGGGAGGGAAACACCATATATTTT.

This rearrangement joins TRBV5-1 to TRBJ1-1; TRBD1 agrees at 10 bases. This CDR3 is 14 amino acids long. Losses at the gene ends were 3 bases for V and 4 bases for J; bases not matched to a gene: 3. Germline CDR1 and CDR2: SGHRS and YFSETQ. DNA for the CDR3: TGCGCCAGCAGCTCCGGGACAGGGGCCACTGAAGCTTTCTTT. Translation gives CASSSGTGATEAFF.

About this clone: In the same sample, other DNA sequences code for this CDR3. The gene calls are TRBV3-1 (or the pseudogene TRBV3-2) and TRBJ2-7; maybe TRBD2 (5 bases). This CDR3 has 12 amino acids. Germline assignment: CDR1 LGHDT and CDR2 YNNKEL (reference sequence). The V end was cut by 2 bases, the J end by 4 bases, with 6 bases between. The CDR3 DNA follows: TGTGCCAGCAGCCAACGGGATTACGAGCAGTACTTC. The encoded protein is CASSQRDYEQYF.

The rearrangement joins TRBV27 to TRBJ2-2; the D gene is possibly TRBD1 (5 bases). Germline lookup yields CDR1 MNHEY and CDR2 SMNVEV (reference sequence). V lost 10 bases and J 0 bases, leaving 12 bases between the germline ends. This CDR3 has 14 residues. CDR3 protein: CATTDRANTGELFF. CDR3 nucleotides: TGTGCCACAACCGACAGAGCGAACACCGGGGAGCTGTTTTTT.

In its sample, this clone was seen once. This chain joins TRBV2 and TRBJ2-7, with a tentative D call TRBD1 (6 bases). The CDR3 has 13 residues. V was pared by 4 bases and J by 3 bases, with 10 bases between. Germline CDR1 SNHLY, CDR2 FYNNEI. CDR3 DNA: TGTGCCAGCAGTGCGGACAGAAACTACGAGCAGTACTTC. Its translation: CASSADRNYEQYF.

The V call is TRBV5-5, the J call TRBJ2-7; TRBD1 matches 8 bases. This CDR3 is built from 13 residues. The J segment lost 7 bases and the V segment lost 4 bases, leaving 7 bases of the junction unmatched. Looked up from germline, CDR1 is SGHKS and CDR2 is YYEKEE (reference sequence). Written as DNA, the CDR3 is TGTGCCAGCAGCCTGACAGGGGCCGGGGAGCAGTACTTC. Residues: CASSLTGAGEQYF. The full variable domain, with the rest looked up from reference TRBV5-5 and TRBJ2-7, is DAGVTQSPTHLIKTRGQQVTLRCSPISGHKSVSWYQQVLGQGPQFIFQYYEKEERGRGNFPDRFSARQFPNYSSELNVNALLLGDSALYLCASSLTGAGEQYFGPGTRLTVT.

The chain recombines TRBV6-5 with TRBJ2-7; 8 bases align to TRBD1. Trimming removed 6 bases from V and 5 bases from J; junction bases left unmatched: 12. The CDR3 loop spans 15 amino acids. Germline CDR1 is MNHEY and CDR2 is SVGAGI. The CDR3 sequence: CASSTYRGSSNEQYF. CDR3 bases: TGTGCCAGCAGCACCTACAGGGGGAGTTCTAACGAGCAGTACTTC.

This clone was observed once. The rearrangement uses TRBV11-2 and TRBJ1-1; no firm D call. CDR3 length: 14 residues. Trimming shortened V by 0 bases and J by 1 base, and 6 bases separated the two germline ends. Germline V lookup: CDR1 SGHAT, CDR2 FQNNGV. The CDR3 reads CASSLDHRNTEAFF. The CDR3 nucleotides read TGTGCCAGCAGCTTAGATCACAGGAACACTGAAGCTTTCTTT.

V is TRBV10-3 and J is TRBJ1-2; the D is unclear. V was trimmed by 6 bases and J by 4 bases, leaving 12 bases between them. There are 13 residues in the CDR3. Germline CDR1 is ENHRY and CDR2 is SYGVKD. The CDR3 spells CAISSGVSYGYTF. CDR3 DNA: TGTGCCATCAGCAGCGGGGTGAGCTATGGCTACACCTTC.

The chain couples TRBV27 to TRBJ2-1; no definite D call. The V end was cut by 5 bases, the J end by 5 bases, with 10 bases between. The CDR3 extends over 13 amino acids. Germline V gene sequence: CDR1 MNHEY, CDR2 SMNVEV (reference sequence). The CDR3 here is CASSHGEDNEQFF. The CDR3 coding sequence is TGTGCCAGCAGTCACGGAGAAGACAATGAGCAGTTCTTC.

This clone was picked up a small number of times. The CDR3 is CASSLTVTGRRYEQYF. DNA for the CDR3: TGTGCCAGCAGCTTAACGGTAACCGGGAGAAGGTACGAGCAGTACTTC. The gene calls are TRBV13 and TRBJ2-7; D is possibly TRBD2 (6 bases). CDR1 is PRHDT and CDR2 is FYEKMQ in the germline V gene (reference sequence). CDR3 size: 16 residues. The germline V and J ends were trimmed by 2 bases and 4 bases, with 18 bases remaining between them. The whole variable domain, remainder taken from reference TRBV13 and TRBJ2-7, is AAGVIQSPRHLIKEKRETATLKCYPIPRHDTVYWYQQGPGQDPQFLISFYEKMQSDKGSIPDRFSAQQFSDYHSELNMSSLELGDSALYFCASSLTVTGRRYEQYFGPGTRLTVT.

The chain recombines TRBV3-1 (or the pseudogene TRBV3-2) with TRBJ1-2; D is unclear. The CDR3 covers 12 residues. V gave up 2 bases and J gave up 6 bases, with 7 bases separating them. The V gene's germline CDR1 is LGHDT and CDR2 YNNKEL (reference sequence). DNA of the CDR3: TGTGCCAGCAGCCAAAGCTCGGATGGCTACACCTTC. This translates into CASSQSSDGYTF.

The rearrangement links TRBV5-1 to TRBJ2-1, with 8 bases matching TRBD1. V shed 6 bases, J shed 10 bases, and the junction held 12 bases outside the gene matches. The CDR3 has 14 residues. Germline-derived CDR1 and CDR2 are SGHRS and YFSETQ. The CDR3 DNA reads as TGCGCCAGCACCTTCCTGGGGGACAGGCAAGAGCAGTTCTTC. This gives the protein CASTFLGDRQEQFF.

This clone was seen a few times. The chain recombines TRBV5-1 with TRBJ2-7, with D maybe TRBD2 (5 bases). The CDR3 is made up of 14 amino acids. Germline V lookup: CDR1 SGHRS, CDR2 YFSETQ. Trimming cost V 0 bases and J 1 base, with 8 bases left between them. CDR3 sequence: CASSLAGVSYEQYF. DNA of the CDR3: TGCGCCAGCAGCTTGGCCGGGGTATCCTACGAGCAGTACTTC.